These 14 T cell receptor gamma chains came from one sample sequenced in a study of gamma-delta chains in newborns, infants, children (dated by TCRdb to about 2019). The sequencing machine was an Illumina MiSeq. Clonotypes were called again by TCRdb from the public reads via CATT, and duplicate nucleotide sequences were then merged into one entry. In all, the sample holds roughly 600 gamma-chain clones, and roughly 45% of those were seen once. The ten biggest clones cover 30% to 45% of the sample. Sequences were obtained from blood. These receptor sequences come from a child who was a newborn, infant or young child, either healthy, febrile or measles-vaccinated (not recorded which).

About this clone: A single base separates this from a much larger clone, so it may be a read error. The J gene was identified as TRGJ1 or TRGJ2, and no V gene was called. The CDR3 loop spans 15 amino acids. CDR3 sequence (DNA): TGTGCCACCTGTGATTTGAGGCCCGACTATTATAAGAAACTCTTT. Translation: CATCDLRPDYYKKLF.

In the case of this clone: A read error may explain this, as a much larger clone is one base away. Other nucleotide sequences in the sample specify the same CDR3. The CDR3 nucleotides are TGTGCCTTGTGGGAGGTGTGGCTGGGCAAAAAAATCAAGGTATTT. Its translation is CALWEVWLGKKIKVF. The chain links TRGV9 to TRGJP. No J gene was available from TCRdb, and it was assigned here by a germline match of the DNA. Trimming at V came to 0 bases and at J to 11 bases, leaving 4 bases not matched to a gene. The CDR3 has 15 amino acids. The germline CDR1 and CDR2 sequences are GITISATS and ISYDGTV (reference sequence).

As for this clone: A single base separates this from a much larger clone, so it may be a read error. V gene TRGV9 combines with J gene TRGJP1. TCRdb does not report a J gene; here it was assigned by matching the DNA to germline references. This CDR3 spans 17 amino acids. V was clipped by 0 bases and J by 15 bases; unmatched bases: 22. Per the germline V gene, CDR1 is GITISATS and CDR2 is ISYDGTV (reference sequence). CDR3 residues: CALWEVWVELGKKIKIF. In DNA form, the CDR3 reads TGTGCCTTGTGGGAGGTGTGGGTGGAGTTGGGCAAAAAAATCAAGATATTT.

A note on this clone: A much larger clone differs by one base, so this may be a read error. CDR3 bases: TGTGCCTCGTGGGAGGTGCAGGGGGAGTTGGGCAAAAAAATCAAGGTATTT. Translating gives CASWEVQGELGKKIKVF. The rearrangement links TRGV9 to TRGJP. The J gene, left out of TCRdb, was set here by checking the DNA against germline. From germline, CDR1 is GITISATS and CDR2 ISYDGTV (reference sequence). There are 17 residues in the CDR3.

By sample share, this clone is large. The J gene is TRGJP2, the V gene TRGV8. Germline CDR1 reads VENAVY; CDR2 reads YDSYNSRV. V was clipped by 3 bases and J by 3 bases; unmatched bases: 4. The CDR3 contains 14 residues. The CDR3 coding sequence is TGTGCCACCTGGGATTTGGGTAGTGATTGGATCAAGACGTTT. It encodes CATWDLGSDWIKTF.

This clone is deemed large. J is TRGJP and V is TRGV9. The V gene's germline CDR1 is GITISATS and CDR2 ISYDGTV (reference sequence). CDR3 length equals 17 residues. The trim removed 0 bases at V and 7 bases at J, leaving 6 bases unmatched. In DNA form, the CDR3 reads TGTGCCTTGTGGGAGGTGCAGGGGGAGTTGGGCAAAAAAATCAAGGTATTT. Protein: CALWEVQGELGKKIKVF.

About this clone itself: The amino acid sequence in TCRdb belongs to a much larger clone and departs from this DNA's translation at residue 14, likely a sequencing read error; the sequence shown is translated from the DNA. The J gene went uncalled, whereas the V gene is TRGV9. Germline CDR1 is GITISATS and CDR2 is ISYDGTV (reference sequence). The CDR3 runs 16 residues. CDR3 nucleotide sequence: TGTGCCTTGTGGGAGGTAAAAGAGTTGGGCAAAAAAATCAGGGTATTT. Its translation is CALWEVKELGKKIRVF.

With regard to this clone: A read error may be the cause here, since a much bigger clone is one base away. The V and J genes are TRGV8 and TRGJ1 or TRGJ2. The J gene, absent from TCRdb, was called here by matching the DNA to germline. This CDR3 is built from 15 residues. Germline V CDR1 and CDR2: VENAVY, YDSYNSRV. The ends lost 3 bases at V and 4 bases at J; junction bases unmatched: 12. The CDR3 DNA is TGTGCCACCTGGGATTTGAGGCACGACTATTATAAGAAACTCTTT. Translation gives CATWDLRHDYYKKLF.

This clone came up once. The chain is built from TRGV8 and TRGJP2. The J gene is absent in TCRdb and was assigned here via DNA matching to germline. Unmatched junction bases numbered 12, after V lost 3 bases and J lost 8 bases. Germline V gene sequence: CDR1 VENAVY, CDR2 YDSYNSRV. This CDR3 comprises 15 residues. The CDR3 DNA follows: TGTGCCACCTGGGATGGGGTGGCTCGCGATTGGATCAAGACGTTT. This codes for CATWDGVARDWIKTF.

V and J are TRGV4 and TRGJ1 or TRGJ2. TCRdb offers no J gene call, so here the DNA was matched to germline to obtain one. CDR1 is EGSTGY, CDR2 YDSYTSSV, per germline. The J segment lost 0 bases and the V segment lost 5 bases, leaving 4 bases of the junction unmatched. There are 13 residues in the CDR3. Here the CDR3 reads CATWGRNYYKKLF. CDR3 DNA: TGTGCCACCTGGGGCAGGAATTATTATAAGAAACTCTTT.

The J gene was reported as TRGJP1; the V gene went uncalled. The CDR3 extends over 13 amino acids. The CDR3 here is CATWDGPGWFKIF. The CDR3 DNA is TGTGCCACCTGGGACGGGCCTGGTTGGTTCAAGATATTT.

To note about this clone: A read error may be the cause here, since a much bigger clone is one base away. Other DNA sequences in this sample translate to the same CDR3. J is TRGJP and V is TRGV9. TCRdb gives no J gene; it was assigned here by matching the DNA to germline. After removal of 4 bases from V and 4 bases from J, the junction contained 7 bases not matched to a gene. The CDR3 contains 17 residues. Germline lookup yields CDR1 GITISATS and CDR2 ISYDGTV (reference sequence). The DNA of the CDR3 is TGTGCCTTGTGGGAAGTGCAACAAGAGTTGGGCAAAAAAATCAAGGTATTT. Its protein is CALWEVQQELGKKIKVF.

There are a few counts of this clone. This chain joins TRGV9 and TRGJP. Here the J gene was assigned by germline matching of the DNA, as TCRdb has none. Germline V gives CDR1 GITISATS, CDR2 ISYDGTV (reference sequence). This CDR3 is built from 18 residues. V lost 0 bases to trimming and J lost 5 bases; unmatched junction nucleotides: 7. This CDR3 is CALWEVATEELGKKIKVF. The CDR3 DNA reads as TGTGCCTTGTGGGAGGTGGCAACAGAAGAGTTGGGCAAAAAAATCAAGGTATTT.

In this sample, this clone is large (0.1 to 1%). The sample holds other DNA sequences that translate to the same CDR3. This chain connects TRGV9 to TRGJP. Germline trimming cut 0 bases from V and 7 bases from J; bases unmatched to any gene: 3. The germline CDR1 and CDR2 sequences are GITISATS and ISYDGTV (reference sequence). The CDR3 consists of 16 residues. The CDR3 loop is CALWEVEELGKKIKVF. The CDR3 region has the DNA TGTGCCTTGTGGGAGGTGGAGGAGTTGGGCAAAAAAATCAAGGTATTT.